This T cell receptor beta chain is drawn from a study of T cell clonality in common variable immunodeficiency. Each donor provided roughly 4.5 to 8.5 ml of heparinized whole blood. Profiled with immunoSEQ multiplex PCR; TCRdb holds only in-frame clones, not every one. This repertoire holds about 39,000 clones, and none appear only once. This clone was counted only a few times. Its antigen is undetermined. A read error may produce the germline difference seen at one junction end. Sequencing ends 3 residues short of the CDR3 end; the germline J gene provides the rest. This sample includes further DNA sequences coding for the same CDR3. Broader study findings: Common variable immunodeficiency TCR beta sequences reportedly had fewer deletions and N-nucleotide insertions.

The CDR3 is 15 amino acids. The germline gives CDR1 KGHSH, CDR2 LQKENI. The V gene is TRBV18, the J gene TRBJ1-3, with 7 bases fitting TRBD1. The sequencing sample was made of peripheral blood mononuclear cells. The sequence came from a person aged 18-70 years in good health. CDR3 bases read: TGTGCCAGCTCACCTAGGGACAGCTCTGGAAACACG. It is translated as CASSPRDSSGNT. The full CDR3 reads CASSPRDSSGNTIYF.